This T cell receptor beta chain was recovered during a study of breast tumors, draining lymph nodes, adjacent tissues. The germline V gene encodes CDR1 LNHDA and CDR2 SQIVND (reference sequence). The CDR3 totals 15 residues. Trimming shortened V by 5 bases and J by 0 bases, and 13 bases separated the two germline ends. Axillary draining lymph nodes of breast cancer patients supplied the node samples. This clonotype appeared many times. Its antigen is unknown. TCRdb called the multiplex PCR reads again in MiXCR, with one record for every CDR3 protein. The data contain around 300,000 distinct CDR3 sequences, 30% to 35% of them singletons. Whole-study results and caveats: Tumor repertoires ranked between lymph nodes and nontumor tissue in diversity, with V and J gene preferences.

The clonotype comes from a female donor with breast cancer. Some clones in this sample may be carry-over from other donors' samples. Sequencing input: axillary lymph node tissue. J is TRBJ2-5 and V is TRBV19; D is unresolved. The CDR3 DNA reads TGTGCCAGTAGTCCACCCTCTGAGTACCAAGAGACCCAGTACTTC. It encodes CASSPPSEYQETQYF.